The rows below give T cell receptor beta chains drawn from one sample of a study of blood T cell repertoires in COVID-19. Here immunoSEQ multiplex PCR was the method, and the copy in TCRdb shows in-frame clones only, minus some. The sample includes some 100,000 clones, 91% seen only once; the top ten take around 16%. The sample taken for sequencing was peripheral blood. The source is a man aged 45-60 years with acute or convalescent COVID-19. The conserved cysteine and the conserved F or W are not part of the CDR3 here. Fields, in order: J gene, clone size, CDR3 length, V gene, CDR3 protein. Clone size is stated in some rows and not others, as once, few, many or a class when expanded.

TRBJ2-5,once,14,TRBV7-9,ASSPPLGGGWETQY
TRBJ1-1,once,9,TRBV18,ASSPGVGAF
TRBJ1-6,-,12,TRBV6-5,ASTRQGGNSPLH
TRBJ1-3,-,13,TRBV3-1/TRBV3-2,ASSQTGTGANTIY
TRBJ1-5,-,14,TRBV5-8,ASSLWGRTAGQPQH
TRBJ1-5,-,13,TRBV19,ASSIGGQRGQPQH
TRBJ2-5,-,13,TRBV7-9,ASSLGGQGRETQY
TRBJ2-1,-,13,TRBV2,ASSEAGNNYNEQF
TRBJ1-6,-,13,TRBV28,ASSFYRSGNSPLH
TRBJ1-2,-,15,TRBV5-1,ASSLDTTGSSNNGYT
TRBJ1-6,-,16,TRBV7-9,ASSPRGAGSIDNSPLH
TRBJ1-1,-,13,TRBV7-8,ASSQSTGMNTEAF
TRBJ1-6,-,12,TRBV6-5,ATSHRTYNSPLH
TRBJ1-5,-,14,TRBV6-6,ASSSRDRGSNQPQH
TRBJ1-1,-,12,TRBV2,ASRGPGGPPEAF
TRBJ1-5,-,12,TRBV30,AWSVSGPGQPQH
TRBJ2-5,-,10,TRBV28,ASSPVSETQY
TRBJ2-3,-,14,TRBV7-8,ASSGWTRTSTDTQY
TRBJ1-2,-,13,TRBV9,ASSSWTGPNYGYT
TRBJ1-4,-,11,TRBV29-1,SATTGTGEKLF
TRBJ2-3,-,14,TRBV4-2,ASSQVSGVSTDTQY
TRBJ1-5,-,12,TRBV19,ASTPRDRAQPQH
TRBJ2-5,-,11,TRBV6-6,ASSPTSQETQY
TRBJ1-6,-,12,TRBV4-1,ASSQGFGESPLH
TRBJ2-3,-,13,TRBV5-1,ASSLGGAGTDTQY
TRBJ2-1,-,13,TRBV2,ASRDLAGGPREQF
TRBJ1-5,few,11,TRBV6-5,ASSLGRVQPQH
TRBJ1-1,-,11,TRBV2,ARGTGANTEAF
TRBJ2-2,-,15,TRBV5-1,ASSLDSSRANTGELF
TRBJ2-7,-,12,TRBV19,ASSFQGGGDEQY